This entry features one T cell receptor (beta chain) sequence. This specimen comes from a study of blood T cell repertoires in COVID-19. As for the study in general: Specimens from acute and convalescent COVID-19 originated in the United States, Italy and Spain. In each case, the material was cDNA or gDNA derived from T cells, B-cell-depleted T cells, or PBMCs.

In germline, CDR1 is SNHLY, CDR2 FYNNEI. The CDR3 spans 17 residues. With 7 bases removed from V and 5 bases from J, the gap between germline ends came to 26 bases. Methods used by the authors: Reference gene primer amplification gave estimated nucleated cell counts. The repertoire was sequenced with immunoSEQ multiplex PCR; TCRdb's copy has only in-frame clones and lacks some. The DNA was the basis for D and trimming; V, J and clone size are from that table. The repertoire includes 100,000 to 120,000 clones, roughly 84% of them detected once, and 8.1% sits in the top ten. This TCR came from a middle-aged woman with acute or convalescent COVID-19. The J gene is TRBJ1-1, the V gene TRBV2; tentative D call: TRBD1 (5 bases). The sequencing input was peripheral blood. CDR3 bases: TGTGCCAGCAACTCCGGGGGTGGGGCTCGGTCGGGAACTGAAGCTTTCTTT. This gives the protein CASNSGGGARSGTEAFF. The whole variable domain, filled in from reference TRBV2 and TRBJ1-1, reads EPEVTQTPSHQVTQMGQEVILRCVPISNHLYFYWYRQILGQKVEFLVSFYNNEISEKSEIFDDQFSVERPDGSNFTLKIRSTKLEDSAMYFCASNSGGGARSGTEAFFGQGTRLTVV.